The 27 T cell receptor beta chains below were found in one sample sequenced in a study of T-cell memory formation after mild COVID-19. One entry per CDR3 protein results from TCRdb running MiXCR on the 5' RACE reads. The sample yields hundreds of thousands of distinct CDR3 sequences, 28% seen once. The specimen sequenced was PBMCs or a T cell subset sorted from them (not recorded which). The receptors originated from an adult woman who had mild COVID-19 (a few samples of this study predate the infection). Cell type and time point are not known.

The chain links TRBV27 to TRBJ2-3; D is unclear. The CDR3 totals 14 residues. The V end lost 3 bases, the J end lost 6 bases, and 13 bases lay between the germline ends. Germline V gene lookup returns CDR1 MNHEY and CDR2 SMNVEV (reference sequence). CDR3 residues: CASSFIGVADTQYF. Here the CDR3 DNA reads TGTGCCAGCAGTTTTATTGGGGTTGCTGATACGCAGTATTTT.

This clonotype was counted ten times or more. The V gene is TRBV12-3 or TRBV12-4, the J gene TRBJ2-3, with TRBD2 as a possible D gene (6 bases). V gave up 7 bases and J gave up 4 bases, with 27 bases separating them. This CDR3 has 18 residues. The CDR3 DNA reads TGTGCCAGCATCCAGACGGCCTACCCGGCGGGGAAGGCAGATACGCAGTATTTT. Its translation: CASIQTAYPAGKADTQYF.

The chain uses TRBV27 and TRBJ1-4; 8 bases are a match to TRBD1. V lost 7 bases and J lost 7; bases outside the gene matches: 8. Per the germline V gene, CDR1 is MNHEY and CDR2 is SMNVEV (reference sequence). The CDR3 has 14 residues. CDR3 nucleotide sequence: TGTGCCAGCACTATAGGACAGGGAAGTGAAAAACTGTTTTTT. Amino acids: CASTIGQGSEKLFF.

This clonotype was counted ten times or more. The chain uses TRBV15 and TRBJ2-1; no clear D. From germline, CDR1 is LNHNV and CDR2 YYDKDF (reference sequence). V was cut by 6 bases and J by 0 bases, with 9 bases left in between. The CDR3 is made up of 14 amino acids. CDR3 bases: TGTGCCACCAGGTACACGAGCTCCTACAATGAGCAGTTCTTC. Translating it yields CATRYTSSYNEQFF.

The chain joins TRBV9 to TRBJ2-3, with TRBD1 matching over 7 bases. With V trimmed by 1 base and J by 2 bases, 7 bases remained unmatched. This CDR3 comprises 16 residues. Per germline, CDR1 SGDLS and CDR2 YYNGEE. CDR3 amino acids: CASSVHRDSLTDTQYF. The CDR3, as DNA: TGTGCCAGCAGCGTACACCGGGACAGCCTCACAGATACGCAGTATTTT.

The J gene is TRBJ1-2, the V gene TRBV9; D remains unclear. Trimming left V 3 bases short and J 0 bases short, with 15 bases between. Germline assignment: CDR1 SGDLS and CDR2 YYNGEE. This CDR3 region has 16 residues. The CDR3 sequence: CASSGPTDGANYGYTF. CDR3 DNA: TGTGCCAGCAGCGGACCTACGGACGGAGCTAACTATGGCTACACCTTC.

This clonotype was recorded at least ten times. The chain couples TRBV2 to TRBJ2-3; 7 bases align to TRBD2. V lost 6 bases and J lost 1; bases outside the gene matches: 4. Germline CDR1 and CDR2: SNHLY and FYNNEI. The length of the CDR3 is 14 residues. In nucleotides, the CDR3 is TGTGCCAGCAGCGACCGGGGGGGCACAGATACGCAGTATTTT. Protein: CASSDRGGTDTQYF.

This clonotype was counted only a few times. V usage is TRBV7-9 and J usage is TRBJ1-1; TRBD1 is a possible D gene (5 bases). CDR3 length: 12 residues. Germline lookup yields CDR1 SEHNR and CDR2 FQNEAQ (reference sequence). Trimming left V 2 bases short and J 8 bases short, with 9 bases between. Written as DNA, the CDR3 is TGTGCCAGCAGCTTACCAGGGCCCGAAGCTTTCTTT. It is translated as CASSLPGPEAFF.

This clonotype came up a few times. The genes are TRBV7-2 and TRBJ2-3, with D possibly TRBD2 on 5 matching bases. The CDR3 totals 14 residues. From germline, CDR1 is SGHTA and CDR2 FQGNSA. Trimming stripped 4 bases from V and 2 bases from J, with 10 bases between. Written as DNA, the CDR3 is TGTGCCAGCAGCTCCATGAGGGACACAGATACGCAGTATTTT. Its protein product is CASSSMRDTDTQYF.

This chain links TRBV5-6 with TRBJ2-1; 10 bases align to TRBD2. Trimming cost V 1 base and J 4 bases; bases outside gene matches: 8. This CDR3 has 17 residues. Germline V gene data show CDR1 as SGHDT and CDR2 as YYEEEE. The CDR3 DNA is TGTGCCAGCAGCTTGTGGCTAGCGGGAGATTTGTACAATGAGCAGTTCTTC. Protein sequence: CASSLWLAGDLYNEQFF. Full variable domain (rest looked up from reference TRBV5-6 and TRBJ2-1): DAGVTQSPTHLIKTRGQQVTLRCSPKSGHDTVSWYQQALGQGPQFIFQYYEEEERQRGNFPDRFSGHQFPNYSSELNVNALLLGDSALYLCASSLWLAGDLYNEQFFGPGTRLTVL.

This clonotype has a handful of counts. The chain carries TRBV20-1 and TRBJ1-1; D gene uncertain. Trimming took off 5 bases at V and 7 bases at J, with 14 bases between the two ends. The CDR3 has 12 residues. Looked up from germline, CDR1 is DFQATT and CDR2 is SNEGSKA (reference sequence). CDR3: CSAGLIRGEAFF. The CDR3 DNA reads TGCAGTGCTGGTTTAATTCGGGGTGAAGCTTTCTTT.

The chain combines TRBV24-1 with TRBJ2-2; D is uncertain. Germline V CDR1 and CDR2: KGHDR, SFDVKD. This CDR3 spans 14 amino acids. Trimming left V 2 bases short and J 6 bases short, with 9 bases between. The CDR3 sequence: CATSDSRWAGELFF. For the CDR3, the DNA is TGTGCCACCAGTGATTCCCGCTGGGCCGGGGAGCTGTTTTTT.

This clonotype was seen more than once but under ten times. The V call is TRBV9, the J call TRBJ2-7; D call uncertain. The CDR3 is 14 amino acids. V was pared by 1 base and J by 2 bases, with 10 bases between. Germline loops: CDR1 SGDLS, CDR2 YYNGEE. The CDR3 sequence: CASSVSDQTYEQYF. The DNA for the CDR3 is TGTGCCAGCAGCGTAAGTGACCAGACCTACGAGCAGTACTTC.

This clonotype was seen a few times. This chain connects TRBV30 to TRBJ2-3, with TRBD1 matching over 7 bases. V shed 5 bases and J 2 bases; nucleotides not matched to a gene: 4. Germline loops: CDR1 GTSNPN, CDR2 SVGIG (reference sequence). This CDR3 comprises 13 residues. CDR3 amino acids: CAWDRDNTDTQYF. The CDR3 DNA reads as TGTGCCTGGGACAGGGACAACACAGATACGCAGTATTTT.

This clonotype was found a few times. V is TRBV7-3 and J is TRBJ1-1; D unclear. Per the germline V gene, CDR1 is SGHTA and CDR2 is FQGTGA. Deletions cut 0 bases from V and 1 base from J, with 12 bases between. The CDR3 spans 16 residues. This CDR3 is CASSLTPILGNTEAFF. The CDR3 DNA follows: TGTGCCAGCAGCTTAACCCCAATACTCGGGAACACTGAAGCTTTCTTT.

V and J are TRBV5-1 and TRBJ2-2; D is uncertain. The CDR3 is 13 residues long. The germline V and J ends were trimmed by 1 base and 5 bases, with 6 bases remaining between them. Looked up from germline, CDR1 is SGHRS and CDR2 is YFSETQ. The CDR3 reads CASSLKGTGELFF. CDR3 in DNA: TGCGCCAGCAGCTTGAAGGGAACCGGGGAGCTGTTTTTT.

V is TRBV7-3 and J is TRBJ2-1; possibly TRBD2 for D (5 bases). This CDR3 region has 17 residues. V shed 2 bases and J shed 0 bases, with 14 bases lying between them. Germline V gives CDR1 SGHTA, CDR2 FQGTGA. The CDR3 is CASSLEPGSSSYNEQFF. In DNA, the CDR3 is TGTGCCAGCAGCTTAGAACCGGGGTCGAGCTCCTACAATGAGCAGTTCTTC.

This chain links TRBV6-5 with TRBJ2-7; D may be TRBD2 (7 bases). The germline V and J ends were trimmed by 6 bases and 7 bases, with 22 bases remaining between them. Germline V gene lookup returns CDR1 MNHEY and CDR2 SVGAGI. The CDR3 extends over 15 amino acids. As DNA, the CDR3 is TGTGCCAGCAGCCCTCGGCGGGGGCCGTCCCTGGAGCAGTACTTC. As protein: CASSPRRGPSLEQYF.

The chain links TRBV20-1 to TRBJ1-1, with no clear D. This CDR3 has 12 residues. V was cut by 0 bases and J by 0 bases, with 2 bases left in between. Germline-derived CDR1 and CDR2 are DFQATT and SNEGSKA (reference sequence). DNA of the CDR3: TGCAGTGCTAGAGACGTGAACACTGAAGCTTTCTTT. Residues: CSARDVNTEAFF.

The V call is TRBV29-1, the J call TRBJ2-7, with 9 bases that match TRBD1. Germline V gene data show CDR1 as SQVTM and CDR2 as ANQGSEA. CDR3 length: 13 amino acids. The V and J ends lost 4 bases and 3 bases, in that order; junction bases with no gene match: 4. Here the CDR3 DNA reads TGCAGCGTTGTGACAGGGGGAGACTACGAGCAGTACTTC. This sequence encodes CSVVTGGDYEQYF.

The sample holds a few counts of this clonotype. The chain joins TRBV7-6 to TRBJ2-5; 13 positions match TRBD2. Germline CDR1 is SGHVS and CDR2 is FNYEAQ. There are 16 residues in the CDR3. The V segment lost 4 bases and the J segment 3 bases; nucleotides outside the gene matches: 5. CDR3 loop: CASSWTSGGLEETQYF. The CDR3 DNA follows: TGTGCCAGCAGCTGGACTAGCGGGGGACTTGAAGAGACCCAGTACTTC. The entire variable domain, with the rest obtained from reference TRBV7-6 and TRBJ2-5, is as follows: GAGVSQSPRYKVTKRGQDVALRCDPISGHVSLYWYRQALGQGPEFLTYFNYEAQQDKSGLPNDRFSAERPEGSISTLTIQRTEQRDSAMYRCASSWTSGGLEETQYFGPGTRLLVL.

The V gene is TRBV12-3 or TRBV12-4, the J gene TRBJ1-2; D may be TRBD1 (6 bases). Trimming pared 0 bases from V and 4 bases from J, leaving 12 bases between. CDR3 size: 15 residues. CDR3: CASSLAQGPSYGYTF. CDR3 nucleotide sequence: TGTGCCAGCAGTTTAGCGCAGGGGCCCTCCTATGGCTACACCTTC.

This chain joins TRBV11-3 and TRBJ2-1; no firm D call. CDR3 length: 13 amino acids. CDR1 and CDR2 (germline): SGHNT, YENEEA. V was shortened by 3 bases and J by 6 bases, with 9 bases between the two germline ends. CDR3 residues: CASSLSPFNEQFF. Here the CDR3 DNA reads TGTGCCAGCAGCTTGAGCCCCTTCAATGAGCAGTTCTTC. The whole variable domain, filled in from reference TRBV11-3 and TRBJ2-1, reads EAGVVQSPRYKIIEKKQPVAFWCNPISGHNTLYWYLQNLGQGPELLIRYENEEAVDDSQLPKDRFSAERLKGVDSTLKIQPAELGDSAVYLCASSLSPFNEQFFGPGTRLTVL.

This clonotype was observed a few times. For the CDR3, the DNA is TGTGCCAGCAGCCAACTCCCCGGGACAGGGTCTGGTGGCTACACCTTC. It codes for CASSQLPGTGSGGYTF. V and J are TRBV3-1 and TRBJ1-2, with TRBD1 matching over 9 bases. The V segment lost 2 bases and the J segment 7 bases; nucleotides outside the gene matches: 11. The CDR3 is 16 amino acids. From germline, CDR1 is LGHDT and CDR2 YNNKEL (reference sequence).

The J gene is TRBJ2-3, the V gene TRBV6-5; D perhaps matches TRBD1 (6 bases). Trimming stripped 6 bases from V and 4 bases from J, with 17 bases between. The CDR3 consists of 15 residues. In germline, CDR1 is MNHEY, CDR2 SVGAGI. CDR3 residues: CASRANRVMADTQYF. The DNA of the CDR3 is TGTGCCAGCAGAGCCAACAGGGTTATGGCAGATACGCAGTATTTT.

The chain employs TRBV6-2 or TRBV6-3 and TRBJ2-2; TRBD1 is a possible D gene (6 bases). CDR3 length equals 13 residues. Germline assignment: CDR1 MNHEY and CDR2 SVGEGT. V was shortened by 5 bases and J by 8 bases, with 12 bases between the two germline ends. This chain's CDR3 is CASSPEGEGELFF. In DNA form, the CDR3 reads TGTGCCAGCAGTCCCGAGGGGGAAGGGGAGCTGTTTTTT.

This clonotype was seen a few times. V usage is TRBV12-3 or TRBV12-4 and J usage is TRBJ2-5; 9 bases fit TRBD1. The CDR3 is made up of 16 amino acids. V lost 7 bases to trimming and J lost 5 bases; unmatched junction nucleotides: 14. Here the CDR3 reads CASTPSGTGRQETQYF. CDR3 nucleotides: TGTGCCAGCACCCCTTCTGGGACAGGGAGGCAGGAGACCCAGTACTTC.